The 9 T cell receptor beta chains below come from one sample, sequenced in a study of Ad26.COV2.S vaccination and SARS-CoV-2 variants. Clones were read by immunoSEQ multiplex PCR, and TCRdb kept only the in-frame ones, dropping some. Of 300,000 to 400,000 clones in the sample, 70% to 90% were seen once. Regarding treatment: some 20 received Ad26.COV2.S at low or high dose, single or two shots; several received placebo; per-sample allocation not given. Sampling took place 63 days after the first vaccine or placebo injection. The source material was peripheral blood, sampled in a trial of Ad26.COV2.S vaccine versus placebo. These receptors all stem from a person aged 18-65 years who received the Ad26.COV2.S COVID-19 vaccine or a placebo.

This chain connects TRBV11-3 to TRBJ2-5; TRBD1 might be the D (6 bases). Germline V gives CDR1 SGHNT, CDR2 YENEEA. The germline V and J ends were trimmed by 4 bases and 1 base, with 13 bases remaining between them. The CDR3 covers 15 residues. The CDR3 sequence: CASSSGTGLQETQYF. Written as DNA, the CDR3 is TGTGCCAGCAGCTCAGGTACAGGGCTCCAAGAGACCCAGTACTTC.

The rearrangement uses TRBV18 and TRBJ1-1; TRBD1 agrees at 7 bases. The CDR3 contains 16 residues. Trimming removed 3 bases from V and 1 base from J; junction bases left unmatched: 8. Germline CDR1 is KGHSH and CDR2 is LQKENI. The CDR3 DNA reads TGTGCCAGCTCACCCCCCGGGACAGCCTGGAACACTGAAGCTTTCTTT. It codes for CASSPPGTAWNTEAFF.

This rearrangement joins TRBV10-2 to TRBJ2-4, with 9 bases that match TRBD1. The J segment lost 0 bases and the V segment lost 1 base, leaving 4 bases of the junction unmatched. The CDR3 is made up of 17 amino acids. Germline assignment: CDR1 WSHSY and CDR2 SAAADI. CDR3 amino acids: CASSEYRGRVAKNIQYF. The CDR3 nucleotides read TGCGCCAGCAGTGAGTACAGGGGGCGAGTAGCCAAAAACATTCAGTACTTC.

A note on this clone: An end of the junction differs from the germline gene, which may be a read error. The chain is built from TRBV7-7 and TRBJ2-5, with 11 bases aligning to TRBD2. Germline V gene lookup returns CDR1 SSHAT and CDR2 FNYEAQ (reference sequence). The CDR3 covers 15 residues. The CDR3 DNA reads as TGTGCTAGCAGCTCCAGACTAGCGGGGAGGGAGACCCAGTACTTC. Translated: CASSSRLAGRETQYF. Looking up the rest from reference TRBV7-7 and TRBJ2-5 gives the full variable domain: GAGVSQSPRYKVTKRGQDVTLRCDPISSHATLYWYQQALGQGPEFLTYFNYEAQPDKSGLPSDRFSAERPEGSISTLTIQRTEQRDSAMYRCASSSRLAGRETQYFGPGTRLLVL.

This chain links TRBV5-1 with TRBJ2-3, with 8 bases identical to TRBD1. From germline, CDR1 is SGHRS and CDR2 YFSETQ. J lost 1 base, V lost 6 bases, and 7 bases had no gene match. The CDR3 is made up of 15 amino acids. CDR3 in amino acids: CASTLPGQGTDTQYF. For the CDR3, the DNA is TGCGCCAGCACTCTACCGGGACAGGGCACAGATACGCAGTATTTT. The full variable domain, with the rest looked up from reference TRBV5-1 and TRBJ2-3, is KAGVTQTPRYLIKTRGQQVTLSCSPISGHRSVSWYQQTPGQGLQFLFEYFSETQRNKGNFPGRFSGRQFSNSRSEMNVSTLELGDSALYLCASTLPGQGTDTQYFGPGTRLTVL.

The chain is built from TRBV11-3 and TRBJ2-7; 10 bases line up with TRBD1. V trimming: 0 bases; J trimming: 6 bases; junction bases outside the gene matches: 11. Germline CDR1 SGHNT, CDR2 YENEEA. This CDR3 region has 17 residues. CDR3 bases: TGTGCCAGCAGCTTAGATACCGCTGAGACAGGGGGCGCCGAGCAGTACTTC. Translation: CASSLDTAETGGAEQYF.

The chain has TRBV5-4 and TRBJ1-1; D may be TRBD1 (5 bases). CDR1 and CDR2 from the germline V gene are SGHNT and YYREEE (reference sequence). This CDR3 has 16 amino acids. The V end lost 3 bases, the J end lost 1 base, and 16 bases lay between the germline ends. CDR3 loop: CASSSGGAGSNTEAFF. CDR3 in DNA: TGTGCCAGCAGCTCGGGGGGAGCGGGATCGAACACTGAAGCTTTCTTT.

The chain couples TRBV15 to TRBJ2-6; D is unclear. Germline values: CDR1 LNHNV, CDR2 YYDKDF (reference sequence). The CDR3 runs to 16 residues. V lost 0 bases to trimming and J lost 1 base, with 7 bases between them. The CDR3 region is CATSRDLGSGANVLTF. The CDR3 DNA reads as TGTGCCACCAGCAGAGATCTGGGGTCTGGGGCCAACGTCCTGACTTTC.

The rearrangement uses TRBV30 and TRBJ2-5, with a possible D match to TRBD1 (5 bases). V lost 4 bases and J lost 4, with 7 bases in between. Germline CDR1 GTSNPN, CDR2 SVGIG (reference sequence). The CDR3 extends over 11 amino acids. The CDR3 nucleotides are TGTGCCTGGATTGACAGAGAGACCCAGTACTTC. Translation: CAWIDRETQYF.